The rows below give T cell receptor beta chains drawn from one sample of a study of blood T cell repertoires in COVID-19. The data were produced by immunoSEQ multiplex PCR, yet TCRdb's version contains in-frame clones alone and is incomplete. The repertoire holds fewer than 350,000 clones, with approximately 85% as singletons. Sequencing input: peripheral blood. The origin of the receptors is a human donor in a cohort sampled during active COVID-19. The CDR3 runs from the conserved cysteine through the conserved F or W.

CDR3,J,length,V
CASSVRGQAVTYEQYF,TRBJ2-7,16,TRBV7-2
CASSETAEGYGYTF,TRBJ1-2,14,TRBV6-1
CAWDRQGSQPQHF,TRBJ1-5,13,TRBV30
CASSSTGTSVSEQYF,TRBJ2-7,15,TRBV7-6
CASSPFGRNTEAFF,TRBJ1-1,14,TRBV3-1/TRBV3-2
CASAQGASSYNEQFF,TRBJ2-1,15,TRBV19
CASRRQNNEQFF,TRBJ2-1,12,TRBV6-5
CASSLQQGPYEQYF,TRBJ2-7,14,TRBV5-8
CASSLGQQSNQPQHF,TRBJ1-5,15,TRBV7-2
CASSHSGGTGELFF,TRBJ2-2,14,TRBV4-2
CAWSVARTGYNSPLHF,TRBJ1-6,16,TRBV30
CATSEGQGPFNEQFF,TRBJ2-1,15,TRBV24-1
CASSPSGTGSIYGYTF,TRBJ1-2,16,TRBV3-1/TRBV3-2
CATSSRDSNNEKLFF,TRBJ1-4,15,TRBV15
CASSLVGGSKSSYEQYF,TRBJ2-7,17,TRBV7-9
CATSGTGQGYGYTF,TRBJ1-2,14,TRBV24-1
CASSQVPVEKGRSYNSPLHF,TRBJ1-6,20,TRBV4-1
CASSVSGVGEKLFF,TRBJ1-4,14,TRBV9
CASSLDRWNTGELFF,TRBJ2-2,15,TRBV27
CASSPLAGLAYEQYF,TRBJ2-7,15,TRBV11-2
CATSDSARDSEKLFF,TRBJ1-4,15,TRBV24-1
CASSAYRGRIQPQHF,TRBJ1-5,15,TRBV5-6
CASLRDRAGANVLTF,TRBJ2-6,15,TRBV21-1
CASSQMGQLPPRNEKLFF,TRBJ1-4,18,TRBV4-1
CASSYRWGLDEKLFF,TRBJ1-4,15,TRBV6-5
CASSQTGGGNYGYTF,TRBJ1-2,15,TRBV4-1
CAWRRLGSEAFF,TRBJ1-1,12,TRBV30
CASSLYSGANVLTF,TRBJ2-6,14,TRBV7-3
CASSDRAYEQYF,TRBJ2-7,12,TRBV25-1
CAWRPGQETQYF,TRBJ2-5,12,TRBV30
CASSAGGETEQFF,TRBJ2-1,13,TRBV6-4
CASSLGGTGEAFF,TRBJ1-1,13,TRBV7-8
CASRARGQGAIHSYNEQFF,TRBJ2-1,19,TRBV19
CASSPISRSSYNEQFF,TRBJ2-1,16,TRBV3-1/TRBV3-2
CASSEGVGGFYGYTF,TRBJ1-2,15,TRBV2
CASSFVTGSSEAFF,TRBJ1-1,14,TRBV7-9
CASSRIRTGAYEQYF,TRBJ2-7,15,TRBV5-1
CASSLGQGSEQFF,TRBJ2-1,13,TRBV5-1
CASSMGGPRKETQYF,TRBJ2-5,15,TRBV11-3
CASSESWGDEAFF,TRBJ1-1,13,TRBV10-1
CSASSRGQGGGPQHF,TRBJ1-5,15,TRBV20-1
CSASLDRADYEQYF,TRBJ2-7,14,TRBV29-1
CACRWRGGRYTGELFF,TRBJ2-2,16,TRBV30
CASSDLGLETQYF,TRBJ2-5,13,TRBV10-1
CASSQVRRDGGDTQYF,TRBJ2-3,16,TRBV4-2